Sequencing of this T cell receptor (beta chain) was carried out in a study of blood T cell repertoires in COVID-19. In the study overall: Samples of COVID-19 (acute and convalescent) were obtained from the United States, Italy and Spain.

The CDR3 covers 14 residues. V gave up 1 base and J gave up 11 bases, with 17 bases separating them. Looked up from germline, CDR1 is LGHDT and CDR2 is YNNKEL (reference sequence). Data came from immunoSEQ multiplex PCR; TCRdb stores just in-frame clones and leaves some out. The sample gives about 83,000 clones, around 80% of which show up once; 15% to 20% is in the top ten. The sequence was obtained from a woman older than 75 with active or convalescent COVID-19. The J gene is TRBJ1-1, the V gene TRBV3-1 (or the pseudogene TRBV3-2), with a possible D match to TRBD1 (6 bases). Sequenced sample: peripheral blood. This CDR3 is CASSQAGTPGGAFF. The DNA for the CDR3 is TGTGCCAGCAGCCAAGCTGGGACACCGGGTGGTGCTTTCTTT.